This T cell receptor (beta chain) emerged from a study of blood T cell repertoires in COVID-19. Sequencing was performed with immunoSEQ multiplex PCR; in TCRdb, only in-frame clones are kept and a portion is missing. The sample holds more than 85,000 clones, 65% to 90% seen once. This CDR3 has 14 amino acids. Per germline, CDR1 MRHNA and CDR2 SNTAGT. V was cut by 0 bases and J by 1 base, with 6 bases left in between. The clonotype was recovered from a woman aged 50 to 65 who had recovered from COVID-19. This rearrangement joins TRBV6-4 to TRBJ1-1, with D uncertain. Material: PBMCs or T cells enriched from blood (not recorded which). CDR3 in DNA: TGTGCCAGCAGTGACTCCGCAGGGAACACTGAAGCTTTCTTT. This translates into CASSDSAGNTEAFF.